The entry that follows covers one TCR beta chain sequence. Germline V CDR1 and CDR2: SGHTA, FQGNSA. The CDR3 covers 16 residues. V lost 5 bases and J 3 bases, leaving 17 bases between the germline ends. After constant-region reverse-primer amplification, full-length variable regions underwent semi-nested PCR with Nested Universal Primer A. TCRdb passed the 5' RACE reads through MiXCR, listing each CDR3 protein once. The repertoire consists of 50,000 to 65,000 distinct CDR3 sequences, with 25% to 35% occurring once and the leading ten covering approximately 3%. Sequencing input: tumor-infiltrating memory CD4+ T cells sorted from the breast tumor. The subset here: memory CD4+ T cells, CD4+CD45RO+CD25-. This chain links TRBV7-2 with TRBJ2-4; D not resolved. The sequence was obtained from a female donor with breast cancer. The CDR3 here is CASSATGSGDKNIQYF. DNA of the CDR3: TGTGCCAGCAGCGCCACGGGCTCCGGTGACAAAAACATTCAGTACTTC.